Listed here are 4 T cell receptor beta chains from one sample, sequenced in a study of blood T cells in healthy people across ages. Alongside a J-beta primer mix, a sample-barcoded 5' primer served in a second PCR lasting about 6 to 11 cycles. One entry per CDR3 protein results from TCRdb running MiXCR on the 5' RACE reads. This table has about 1.7 million distinct CDR3 sequences, about 28% appearing once. Sequencing used blood. All receptors come from a woman aged 25 to 39 in good health.

This clonotype was detected only a few times. V gene TRBV6-2 or TRBV6-3 combines with J gene TRBJ2-7; TRBD1 matches at 7 bases. Germline V gives CDR1 MNHEY, CDR2 SVGEGT. Trimming cost V 10 bases and J 2 bases; bases outside gene matches: 8. The CDR3 is 13 amino acids. CDR3 in amino acids: CATGKGAAYEQYF. CDR3 sequence (DNA): TGTGCCACCGGCAAGGGGGCCGCCTACGAGCAGTACTTC.

In regard to this clonotype: A much larger clone is a single base away; this may be a read error. The CDR3 bases are TGTGCCGGCAGCCCTCTTTACCAAGAGACCCAGTACTTC. It specifies CAGSPLYQETQYF. The rearrangement uses TRBV14 and TRBJ2-5; D remains ambiguous. This CDR3 spans 13 amino acids. Germline CDR1 and CDR2: SGHDN and FVKESK. The full variable domain, its missing parts supplied by reference TRBV14 and TRBJ2-5, is EAGVTQFPSHSVIEKGQTVTLRCDPISGHDNLYWYRRVMGKEIKFLLHFVKESKQDESGMPNNRFLAERTGGTYSTLKVQPAELEDSGVYFCAGSPLYQETQYFGPGTRLLVL.

The chain employs TRBV4-1 and TRBJ1-3; D is unclear. V was cut by 1 base and J by 3 bases, with 4 bases left in between. Germline V gives CDR1 MGHRA, CDR2 YSYEKL. The CDR3 totals 13 residues. The CDR3 nucleotides are TGCGCCAGCAGCCAAGGCGGTGGAAACACCATATATTTT. It yields the protein CASSQGGGNTIYF.

This clonotype was seen more than once but under ten times. This rearrangement joins TRBV11-2 to TRBJ2-1; D gene ambiguous. In germline, CDR1 is SGHAT, CDR2 FQNNGV. The CDR3 is made up of 13 amino acids. V gave up 5 bases and J gave up 5 bases, with 10 bases separating them. The CDR3, as DNA: TGTGCCAGCAGCCCTTCTAGGAACAATGAGCAGTTCTTC. Translation gives CASSPSRNNEQFF.